Included here is one TCR beta chain sequence, with context. The sample carries other DNA sequences with the same CDR3. The V gene lost 2 bases and the J gene lost 2 bases, with 12 bases spanning the gap. The CDR3 is made up of 14 amino acids. Germline values: CDR1 GTSNPN, CDR2 SVGIG (reference sequence). The sample originates from a study of cytomegalovirus exposure and HLA in healthy donors. The PCR used 60 Vbeta and 13 Jbeta primers. Some clones are missing from TCRdb's copy, which holds only in-frame ones; the method was immunoSEQ multiplex PCR. The sample yields about 150,000 clones, around 72% seen once.

What was sequenced was PBMCs. This receptor was identified in a woman aged 45-65 years in good health and CMV-seropositive. This chain connects TRBV30 to TRBJ1-1; D possibly corresponds to TRBD1 (5 bases). The chain's CDR3 is CAWSLTGTNTEAFF. The CDR3 DNA sequence: TGTGCCTGGAGTCTAACCGGGACTAACACTGAAGCTTTCTTT.